This TCR beta chain was obtained from a study of blood T cell repertoires in COVID-19. Germline values: CDR1 MNHEY, CDR2 SMNVEV (reference sequence). The V gene lost 5 bases and the J gene lost 0 bases, with 15 bases spanning the gap. The length of the CDR3 is 16 residues. TCRdb keeps only in-frame clones here, not all; method: immunoSEQ multiplex PCR. The sample includes 25,000 to 35,000 clones, about 80% of them seen just once. The source material was peripheral blood. V gene TRBV27 combines with J gene TRBJ2-3; a possible D gene is TRBD2 (7 bases). The sequence came from a woman of 80 years or more with acute or convalescent COVID-19. This CDR3 is CASSPLGGPSTDTQYF. The CDR3 DNA follows: TGTGCCAGCAGTCCCCTGGGGGGGCCTAGCACAGATACGCAGTATTTT.